The entry that follows covers one TCR beta chain sequence. This sample is part of a study of blood T cell repertoires in COVID-19. Looking at the study overall: T cells, B-cell-depleted T cells, or PBMCs provided the cDNA or gDNA that served as material.

Per germline, CDR1 SQVTM and CDR2 ANQGSEA. The CDR3 totals 14 residues. Trimming pared 2 bases from V and 5 bases from J, leaving 12 bases between. Sequencing used immunoSEQ multiplex PCR; TCRdb keeps in-frame clones, though not all of them. The sample includes over 250,000 clones, 83% of them seen just once. The clonotype comes from a woman aged 50 to 60 who had recovered from COVID-19. The chain recombines TRBV29-1 with TRBJ2-2; no firm D call. The material sequenced was peripheral blood. DNA for the CDR3: TGCAGCGTTGAACGCGGCTCGTCGACCGGGGAGCTGTTTTTT. Protein sequence: CSVERGSSTGELFF.